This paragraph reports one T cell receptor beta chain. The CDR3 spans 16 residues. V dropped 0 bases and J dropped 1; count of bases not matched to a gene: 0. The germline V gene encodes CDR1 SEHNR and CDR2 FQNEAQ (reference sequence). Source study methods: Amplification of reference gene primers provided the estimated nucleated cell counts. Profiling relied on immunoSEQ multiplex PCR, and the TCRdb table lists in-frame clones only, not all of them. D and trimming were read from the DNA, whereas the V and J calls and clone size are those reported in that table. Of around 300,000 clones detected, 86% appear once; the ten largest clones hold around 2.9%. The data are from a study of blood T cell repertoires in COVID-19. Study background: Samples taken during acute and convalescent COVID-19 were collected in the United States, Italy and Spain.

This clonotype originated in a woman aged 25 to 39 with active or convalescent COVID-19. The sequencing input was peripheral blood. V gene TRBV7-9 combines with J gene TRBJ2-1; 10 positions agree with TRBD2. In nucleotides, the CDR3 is TGTGCCAGCAGCTTAGCACTAGCGGGGTCCTACAATGAGCAGTTCTTC. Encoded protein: CASSLALAGSYNEQFF.